This is a list of T cell receptor beta chains from one sample in a study of naive and memory T cell subsets. Via MiXCR, TCRdb re-called the UMI-ligation and nested PCR reads, giving one row per CDR3 protein. Of roughly 92,000 distinct CDR3 sequences in the sample, approximately 10% were seen once. The sequencing sample was made of naive CD4+ T cells from blood. These receptors were collected from a human donor in good health. Both conserved end residues are part of each CDR3.

J,V,CDR3
TRBJ2-2,TRBV7-8,CASSPRPIGELFF
TRBJ2-2,TRBV29-1,CSVDLWGNTGELFF
TRBJ2-5,TRBV12-3/TRBV12-4,CASSSSDPPVGQETQYF
TRBJ1-6,TRBV12-3/TRBV12-4,CASSFRRSSYNSPLHF
TRBJ2-7,TRBV7-3,CASSLQSTYEQYF
TRBJ1-5,TRBV3-1,CASSQVLQGRDQPQHF
TRBJ2-1,TRBV11-3,CASSPSLLEYNEQFF
TRBJ2-5,TRBV15,CATSREPSPQETQYF
TRBJ2-7,TRBV27,CASRRLAGDGTYEQYF
TRBJ2-2,TRBV6-1,CASSEPGQLTGELFF
TRBJ2-3,TRBV12-3/TRBV12-4,CASSWRLAGGPTTDTQYF
TRBJ2-2,TRBV4-3,CASSPLGLGKNTGELFF
TRBJ2-3,TRBV7-9,CASSRSDTQYF
TRBJ2-1,TRBV14,CASSQDLTGRYYNEQFF
TRBJ2-3,TRBV11-2,CASSFRSAGGPTDTQYF
TRBJ1-2,TRBV12-3/TRBV12-4,CASRNRENNYGYTF
TRBJ1-3,TRBV15,CATSRAGVYSGNTIYF
TRBJ1-6,TRBV28,CASREIRSSYNSPLHF
TRBJ2-3,TRBV7-9,CASSSRLAGGPSTDTQYF
TRBJ2-2,TRBV6-2/TRBV6-3,CASSYRTAGELFF
TRBJ1-4,TRBV30,CAWLGQLFPEKLFF
TRBJ1-2,TRBV4-3,CASSRQGASYGYTF
TRBJ1-2,TRBV6-5,CASRIGRDNYGYTF
TRBJ1-2,TRBV5-1,CASSLAVGGDYGYTF
TRBJ2-7,TRBV20-1,CSATGDSYEQYF
TRBJ1-1,TRBV7-2,CASSLEDRRQTEAFF
TRBJ2-3,TRBV18,CASSPRGASTDTQYF
TRBJ1-2,TRBV28,CASSLRQSNYGYTF